The 8 T cell receptor beta chains presented below share a single source sample, sequenced in a study of response to subunit inactivated influenza vaccine. Each CDR3 protein gets one entry after TCRdb re-called the RT-PCR reads with MiXCR. The sample shows over 450,000 distinct CDR3 sequences, 10% to 15% of them seen only once. Material: PBMCs from blood, obtained more than 35 days after vaccination. These TCRs come from a man between 45 and 60 years old who received an inactivated influenza vaccine.

This clonotype was counted a few times. CDR3 coding DNA: TGTGCCAGCAGGCGGACAGGCTCCTACGAGCAGTACTTC. Its translation is CASRRTGSYEQYF. V is TRBV6-2 or TRBV6-3 and J is TRBJ2-7; 7 bases map to TRBD1. With V trimmed by 6 bases and J by 0 bases, 2 bases remained unmatched. The germline gives CDR1 MNHEY, CDR2 SVGEGT. This CDR3 region has 13 residues.

This clonotype was seen a handful of times. This chain joins TRBV5-1 and TRBJ2-7; TRBD2 matches 8 bases. The CDR3 has 17 residues. The V gene end was trimmed by 2 bases and the J gene end by 2 bases; junction bases not matched to a gene: 12. Germline V gives CDR1 SGHRS, CDR2 YFSETQ. CDR3 sequence (DNA): TGCGCCAGCAGCTTATCGGCGGGAAGCGGGAGACCCTACGAGCAGTACTTC. It is translated as CASSLSAGSGRPYEQYF.

This clonotype has a handful of counts. The V call is TRBV6-1, the J call TRBJ2-7; TRBD2 agrees at 9 bases. CDR1 and CDR2 from the germline V gene are MNHNS and SASEGT. This CDR3 contains 17 residues. The V gene end was trimmed by 0 bases and the J gene end by 2 bases; junction bases not matched to a gene: 8. This chain's CDR3 is CASSEAPAGGRAYEQYF. In nucleotides, the CDR3 is TGTGCCAGCAGTGAAGCTCCCGCTGGCGGGAGGGCCTACGAGCAGTACTTC.

Only a few counts were recorded for this clonotype. V gene TRBV7-2 combines with J gene TRBJ2-2; TRBD1 agrees at 8 bases. Germline V lookup: CDR1 SGHTA, CDR2 FQGNSA. This CDR3 is 19 amino acids long. J lost 5 bases, V lost 1 base, and 15 bases had no gene match. The CDR3 here is CASSLGPTTRTGQTGELFF. Written as DNA, the CDR3 is TGTGCCAGCAGCTTAGGGCCCACTACTCGGACAGGGCAGACCGGGGAGCTGTTTTTT.

CDR3 sequence reads: CSTRAGGQETQYF. The CDR3 nucleotides are TGCAGCACTAGAGCGGGAGGGCAGGAGACCCAGTACTTC. V is TRBV29-1 and J is TRBJ2-5; 10 bases agree with TRBD2. The CDR3 extends over 13 amino acids. The J segment lost 5 bases and the V segment lost 8 bases, leaving 8 bases of the junction unmatched. CDR1 is SQVTM, CDR2 ANQGSEA, per germline.

This chain connects TRBV11-2 to TRBJ1-4; 7 bases agree with TRBD1. CDR3 length: 15 residues. Unmatched junction bases numbered 10, after V lost 4 bases and J lost 8 bases. Per the germline V gene, CDR1 is SGHAT and CDR2 is FQNNGV. The chain's CDR3 is CASSYQRGRVEKLFF. DNA of the CDR3: TGTGCCAGCAGCTACCAGAGGGGGCGAGTCGAAAAACTGTTTTTT.

This clonotype was found a few times. This chain connects TRBV6-1 to TRBJ1-5; the D is unclear. Trimming took off 6 bases at V and 9 bases at J, with 21 bases between the two ends. The CDR3 covers 15 residues. Germline assignment: CDR1 MNHNS and CDR2 SASEGT. CDR3 DNA: TGTGCCAGCAGGGAAACGGACTTTGGCGGTTTGCCCCAGCATTTT. Translating gives CASRETDFGGLPQHF.

The chain recombines TRBV28 with TRBJ2-7; TRBD1 aligns across 9 bases. The germline CDR1 and CDR2 sequences are MDHEN and SYDVKM. The CDR3 consists of 16 residues. Trimming took 5 bases from V and 2 from J; bases not matched to a gene: 10. DNA of the CDR3: TGTGCCAGCAGTGCGACAGGGGGTCAAACGGCCTACGAGCAGTACTTC. Amino acids: CASSATGGQTAYEQYF.